A single sample gave rise to the 9 T cell receptor beta chains below, sequenced in a study of regulatory T cells in long-lasting Graves disease. Time point defined: newly diagnosed GD, antithyroid drugs for less than 3 months. The TCR library used RNA extracted from PBMCs. According to the study, TCR beta libraries were built with iRepertoire HTBI primers and CDR3-region Arm-PCR. MiXCR, applied by TCRdb to the multiplex PCR reads, yields one record per CDR3 protein. The sample has roughly 420,000 distinct CDR3 sequences, 16% seen once. The data were also submitted as part of a second study, on T cells in Graves' hyperthyroidism and ophthalmopathy.

Here the sequenced sample was peripheral blood mononuclear cells (PBMCs), taken at new diagnosis, from a patient treated with antithyroid drugs. Receptors originate from a woman aged 18-35 years with Graves disease.

This clonotype was found many times. The rearrangement joins TRBV27 to TRBJ2-5, with D perhaps TRBD2 (5 bases). From germline, CDR1 is MNHEY and CDR2 SMNVEV (reference sequence). The CDR3 sequence is 13 residues long. Trimming stripped 3 bases from V and 2 bases from J, with 7 bases between. DNA for the CDR3: TGTGCCAGCAGTTTGGGAGAGCAAGAGACCCAGTACTTC. It translates to CASSLGEQETQYF.

Ten or more counts support this clonotype. The rearrangement uses TRBV28 and TRBJ2-1; TRBD2 aligns across 11 bases. V lost 6 bases to trimming and J lost 5 bases; unmatched junction nucleotides: 9. CDR3 size: 16 residues. Germline lookup yields CDR1 MDHEN and CDR2 SYDVKM. CDR3 nucleotide sequence: TGTGCCAGCAGCGAACTTAGCGGGAGGGAGGACAATGAGCAGTTCTTC. This codes for CASSELSGREDNEQFF. The entire variable domain, with the rest obtained from reference TRBV28 and TRBJ2-1, is as follows: DVKVTQSSRYLVKRTGEKVFLECVQDMDHENMFWYRQDPGLGLRLIYFSYDVKMKEKGDIPEGYSVSREKKERFSLILESASTNQTSMYLCASSELSGREDNEQFFGPGTRLTVL.

CDR3 loop: CASSQVTSGNTIYF. The CDR3 coding sequence is TGCGCCAGCAGCCAAGTAACCTCTGGAAACACCATATATTTT. The chain links TRBV4-3 to TRBJ1-3; no reliable D call. V lost 1 base to trimming and J lost 0 bases, with 4 bases between them. The length of the CDR3 is 14 residues. Germline lookup yields CDR1 LGHNA and CDR2 YSLEER.

There are many counts of this clonotype. The chain links TRBV20-1 to TRBJ1-5; D remains unclear. Trimming removed 2 bases at V and 6 bases at J, with 11 bases between. Germline V lookup: CDR1 DFQATT, CDR2 SNEGSKA (reference sequence). The CDR3 covers 13 residues. CDR3: CSARSPRSQPQHF. The DNA for the CDR3 is TGCAGTGCTAGATCCCCCAGGAGTCAGCCCCAGCATTTT.

This clonotype was seen ten or more times. V and J are TRBV3-1 and TRBJ1-2; D unclear. The CDR3 loop spans 13 amino acids. V was clipped by 6 bases and J by 1 base, with 9 bases between them. Germline V CDR1 and CDR2: LGHDT, YNNKEL (reference sequence). The CDR3 is CASSPRGNYGYTF. As DNA, the CDR3 is TGTGCCAGCAGTCCCCGGGGTAACTATGGCTACACCTTC.

This clonotype was picked up one time. V gene TRBV5-1 combines with J gene TRBJ1-3; TRBD1 might be the D (6 bases). Trimming left V 0 bases short and J 2 bases short, with 9 bases between. The CDR3 covers 15 residues. Germline V gene sequence: CDR1 SGHRS, CDR2 YFSETQ. CDR3 bases: TGCGCCAGCAGCTTGGGCAGGGGAGCTGGAAACACCATATATTTT. Its translation is CASSLGRGAGNTIYF.

The sample holds many counts of this clonotype. The chain joins TRBV3-1 to TRBJ2-5; a possible D gene is TRBD1 (6 bases). The CDR3 extends over 14 amino acids. The germline gives CDR1 LGHDT, CDR2 YNNKEL (reference sequence). Deletions cut 0 bases from V and 5 bases from J, with 10 bases between. CDR3 amino acids: CASSQDRGAETQYF. CDR3 nucleotides: TGTGCCAGCAGCCAAGACAGGGGTGCGGAGACCCAGTACTTC.

At least ten counts were recorded for this clonotype. This rearrangement joins TRBV7-8 to TRBJ2-7; D gene unclear. The CDR3 sequence is 11 residues long. CDR1 is SGHVS, CDR2 FQNEAQ, per germline. Trimming removed 3 bases from V and 3 bases from J, with 3 bases in between. CDR3 amino acids: CASSLYYEQYF. Here the CDR3 DNA reads TGTGCCAGCAGCTTGTACTACGAGCAGTACTTC.

This clonotype has more than one count but fewer than ten. This chain uses TRBV28 with TRBJ1-1; the D is unclear. Per germline, CDR1 MDHEN and CDR2 SYDVKM. The CDR3 is 15 amino acids. V was shortened by 4 bases and J by 1 base, with 13 bases between the two germline ends. CDR3 in DNA: TGTGCCAGCAGTTACCCCGGACGGACGAACACTGAAGCTTTCTTT. This encodes CASSYPGRTNTEAFF. Drawing the rest from reference TRBV28 and TRBJ1-1, the complete variable domain is DVKVTQSSRYLVKRTGEKVFLECVQDMDHENMFWYRQDPGLGLRLIYFSYDVKMKEKGDIPEGYSVSREKKERFSLILESASTNQTSMYLCASSYPGRTNTEAFFGQGTRLTVV.